This T cell receptor (beta chain) is from a study of blood T cells in healthy people across ages. The authors drew around 11 milliliters of peripheral blood from each donor. Primers used in a second PCR of about 6 to 11 cycles were a sample-barcoded 5' primer and a J-beta primer mix. TCRdb independently ran MiXCR on the 5' RACE reads; one entry per CDR3 protein. In the table there are around 710,000 distinct CDR3 sequences, 40% to 45% of which are singletons. Whole-study findings and limits: TCR beta diversity, measured per million T cells, fell in a roughly linear way with age. Higher diversity, along with more naive CD4+ cells, distinguished long-lived donors from aged donors.

V trimming: 3 bases; J trimming: 4 bases; junction bases outside the gene matches: 5. Germline V CDR1 and CDR2: DFQATT, SNEGSKA (reference sequence). This CDR3 is built from 15 residues. This clonotype was picked up a small number of times. What it recognizes is unknown. Sequencing was performed on blood. The source of this sequence is a woman aged 55-69 years in good health. The chain joins TRBV20-1 to TRBJ2-1, with 11 bases matching TRBD2. CDR3 amino acids: CSASRLAGMYNEQFF. In DNA, the CDR3 is TGCAGTGCTAGTCGACTAGCGGGGATGTACAATGAGCAGTTCTTC.